This TCR beta chain appears in the sequencing data of a study of radiation and T cells in renal cell carcinoma. Time point: blood 4 weeks post-SBRT, at nephrectomy. Documented treatment: 15 Gy SBRT to primary tumor, nephrectomy 4 weeks later. Blood was sampled at baseline, 2 weeks and 4 weeks after SBRT. The table came from immunoSEQ multiplex PCR; TCRdb's copy has only in-frame clones and leaves some out. Altogether fewer than 85,000 clones are present, approximately 90% being singletons, with the ten largest covering more than 4.5%. A single count supports this clone. CDR1 and CDR2 from the germline V gene are SGHVS and FQNEAQ. This CDR3 is 15 amino acids long. Trimming pared 3 bases from V and 4 bases from J, leaving 15 bases between.

This clonotype originated in a woman aged 70-85 years with renal cell carcinoma. The chain combines TRBV7-8 with TRBJ1-1, with a tentative D call TRBD1 (5 bases). The source was blood, collected from a patient whose treatment included radiotherapy and nephrectomy. CDR3 bases: TGTGCCAGCAGCTTCTCTACGGGGGGAGGCACTGAAGCTTTCTTT. It is translated as CASSFSTGGGTEAFF.